Reported below is one T cell receptor beta chain. The antigen is unknown. In every case, the donor was a healthy Caucasian. These data originate in a study of identical twins. Whole-study results and caveats: Within beta out-of-frame sequences, the excess sharing observed between twins was weaker. Modeled out-of-frame TCR alpha sharing in monozygotic twins fell below observed levels.

Unique molecular identifiers were present on the cDNA, which also gained a universal primer site by template switching. TCRdb ran MiXCR on the 5' RACE reads and lists one entry per CDR3 protein. The repertoire includes about 280,000 distinct CDR3 sequences, 6.5% to 9.5% of them detected once, and more than 2% sits in the top ten. The CDR3 spans 15 residues. Germline V CDR1 and CDR2: SEHNR, FQNEAQ (reference sequence). The germline V and J ends were trimmed by 5 bases and 0 bases, with 10 bases remaining between them. These same data were also listed under a study on yellow fever vaccine responses in identical twins.

The rearrangement links TRBV7-9 to TRBJ2-2; D might be TRBD1 (5 bases). Source material: memory (CD45RO+) T cells sorted from blood. This sequence was found in a woman younger than 30 in good health. Written as DNA, the CDR3 is TGTGCCAGCAGCCGCGGACAATCGAACACCGGGGAGCTGTTTTTT. This sequence encodes CASSRGQSNTGELFF.